These T cell receptor beta chains were read from a single sample in a study of CD8 T cells in ankylosing spondylitis. TCRdb re-called the 5' RACE reads with MiXCR, one entry per CDR3 protein. The sample shows 36,000 or so distinct CDR3 sequences, 6% of them seen only once. The specimen sequenced was blood, either unsorted or a sorted T cell fraction (not recorded which). These receptors were obtained from a male donor with ankylosing spondylitis or in good health (not recorded which). CDR3s include the opening cysteine and the closing phenylalanine or tryptophan. Each record gives: V gene, J gene, clone size, D gene, CDR3 protein, CDR3 DNA. A D gene is named only where the DNA matches it firmly. Clone size is given for some rows only: seen once, a few or many times, or a class if the clone is expanded.

>TRBV6-5|TRBJ1-2|many|NA
CASSTPTYGYTF
TGTGCCAGCAGTACCCCCACCTATGGCTACACCTTC
>TRBV5-1|TRBJ1-1|many|TRBD1
CASSLGQGFPEAFF
TGCGCCAGCAGCTTAGGACAGGGTTTCCCTGAAGCTTTCTTT
>TRBV10-3|TRBJ2-1|many|TRBD2
CAIRRSGGYNEQFF
TGTGCCATCAGGCGGAGCGGGGGGTACAATGAGCAGTTCTTC
>TRBV7-2|TRBJ2-1|many|TRBD1
CASERTRGYNEQFF
TGTGCCAGCGAAAGGACCAGGGGGTACAATGAGCAGTTCTTC
>TRBV24-1|TRBJ2-2|medium-sized|NA
CATSPPGTDTGELFF
TGTGCCACCAGTCCTCCCGGGACTGACACCGGGGAGCTGTTTTTT
>TRBV9|TRBJ2-7|few|TRBD1
CASTPGDRPYEQYF
TGTGCCAGCACCCCCGGGGACAGGCCCTACGAGCAGTACTTC
>TRBV6-5|TRBJ2-2|many|NA
CASSYGLARVPGELFF
TGTGCCAGCAGTTACGGGCTAGCCCGTGTTCCCGGGGAGCTGTTTTTT
>TRBV5-1|TRBJ2-2|many|TRBD2
CATTRSSGRSGTGELFF
TGCGCCACTACAAGGAGTAGCGGGAGGTCGGGCACCGGGGAGCTGTTTTTT
>TRBV7-8|TRBJ2-1|many|NA
CASSLQASPSNEQFF
TGTGCCAGCAGCTTACAGGCTAGCCCCTCCAATGAGCAGTTCTTC
>TRBV7-7|TRBJ2-7|many|NA
CASSLQGGEQYF
TGTGCTAGCAGCTTACAGGGAGGCGAGCAGTACTTC
>TRBV7-6|TRBJ2-7|many|NA
CASSFGRQRLGEQYF
TGTGCCAGCAGCTTCGGTCGGCAGCGCCTCGGGGAGCAGTACTTC
>TRBV7-2|TRBJ2-5|many|TRBD2
CASSATSGGGMETQYF
TGTGCCAGCAGCGCGACTAGCGGGGGTGGAATGGAGACCCAGTACTTC
>TRBV4-3|TRBJ1-2|many|NA
CASSQDLIGYRNHGYTF
TGCGCCAGCAGCCAAGATCTCATAGGGTATCGCAATCATGGCTACACCTTC
>TRBV6-1|TRBJ2-1|NA|TRBD2
CASSELAGVYNEQFF
TGTGCCAGCAGTGAACTAGCGGGAGTTTACAATGAGCAGTTCTTC